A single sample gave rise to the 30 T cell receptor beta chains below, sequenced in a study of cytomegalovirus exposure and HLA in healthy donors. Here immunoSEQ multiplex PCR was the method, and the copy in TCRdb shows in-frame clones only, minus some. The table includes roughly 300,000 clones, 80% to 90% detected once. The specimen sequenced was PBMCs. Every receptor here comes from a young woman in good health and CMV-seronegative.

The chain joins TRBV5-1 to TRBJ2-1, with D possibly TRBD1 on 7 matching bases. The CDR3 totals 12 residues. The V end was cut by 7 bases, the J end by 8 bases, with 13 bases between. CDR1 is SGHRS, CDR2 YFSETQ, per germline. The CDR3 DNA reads TGCGCCAGCGGACAGGCGGGACATGAGCAGTTCTTC. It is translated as CASGQAGHEQFF.

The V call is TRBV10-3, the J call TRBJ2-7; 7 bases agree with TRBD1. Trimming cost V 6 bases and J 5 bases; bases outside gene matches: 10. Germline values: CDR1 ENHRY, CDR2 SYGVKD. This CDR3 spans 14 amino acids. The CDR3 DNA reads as TGTGCCATCAGCTCCGGGACAGAACTAGACGAGCAGTACTTC. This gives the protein CAISSGTELDEQYF.

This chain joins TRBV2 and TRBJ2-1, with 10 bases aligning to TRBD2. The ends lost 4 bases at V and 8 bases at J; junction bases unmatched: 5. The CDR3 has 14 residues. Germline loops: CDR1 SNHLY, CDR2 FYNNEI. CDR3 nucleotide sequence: TGTGCCAGCAGTGGGGCTAGCGGGAGCTATGAGCAGTTCTTC. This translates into CASSGASGSYEQFF.

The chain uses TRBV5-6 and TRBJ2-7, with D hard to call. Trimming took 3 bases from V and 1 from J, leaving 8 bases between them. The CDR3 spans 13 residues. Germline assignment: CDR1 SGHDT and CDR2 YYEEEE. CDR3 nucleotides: TGTGCCAGCAGCTCCGGGTCGTCCTACGAGCAGTACTTC. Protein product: CASSSGSSYEQYF. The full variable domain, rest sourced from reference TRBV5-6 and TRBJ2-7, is DAGVTQSPTHLIKTRGQQVTLRCSPKSGHDTVSWYQQALGQGPQFIFQYYEEEERQRGNFPDRFSGHQFPNYSSELNVNALLLGDSALYLCASSSGSSYEQYFGPGTRLTVT.

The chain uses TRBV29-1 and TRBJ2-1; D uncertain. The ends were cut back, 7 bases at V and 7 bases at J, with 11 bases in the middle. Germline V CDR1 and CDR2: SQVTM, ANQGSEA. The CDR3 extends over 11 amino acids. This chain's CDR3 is CSGGEWNEQFF. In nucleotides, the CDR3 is TGCAGCGGCGGCGAGTGGAATGAGCAGTTCTTC.

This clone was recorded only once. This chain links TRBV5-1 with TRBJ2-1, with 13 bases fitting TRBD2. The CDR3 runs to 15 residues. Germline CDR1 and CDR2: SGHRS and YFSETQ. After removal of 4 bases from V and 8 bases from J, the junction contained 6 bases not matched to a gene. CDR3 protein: CASSTWTSGGDEQFF. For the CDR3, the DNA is TGCGCCAGCAGCACGTGGACTAGCGGGGGAGATGAGCAGTTCTTC.

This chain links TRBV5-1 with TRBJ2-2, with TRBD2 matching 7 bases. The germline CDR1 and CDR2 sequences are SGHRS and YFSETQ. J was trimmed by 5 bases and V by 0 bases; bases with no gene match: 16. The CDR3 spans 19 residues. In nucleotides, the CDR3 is TGCGCCAGCAGCTTGGCCCTAGTCCTAGTAGCGGGTGAGACCGGGGAGCTGTTTTTT. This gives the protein CASSLALVLVAGETGELFF.

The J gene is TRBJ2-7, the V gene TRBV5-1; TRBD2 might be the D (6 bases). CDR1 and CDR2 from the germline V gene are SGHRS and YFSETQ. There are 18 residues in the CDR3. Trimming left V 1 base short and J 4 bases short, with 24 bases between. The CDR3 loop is CASSLSSLGTGDQYEQYF. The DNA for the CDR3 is TGCGCCAGCAGCTTGTCGAGTTTAGGGACGGGAGACCAATACGAGCAGTACTTC.

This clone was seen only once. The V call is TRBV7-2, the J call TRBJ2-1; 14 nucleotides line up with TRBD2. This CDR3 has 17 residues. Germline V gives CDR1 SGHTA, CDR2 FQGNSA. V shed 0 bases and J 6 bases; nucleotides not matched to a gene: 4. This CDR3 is CASSLARGLAGANEQFF. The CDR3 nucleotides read TGTGCCAGCAGCTTAGCGCGGGGACTAGCGGGGGCCAATGAGCAGTTCTTC.

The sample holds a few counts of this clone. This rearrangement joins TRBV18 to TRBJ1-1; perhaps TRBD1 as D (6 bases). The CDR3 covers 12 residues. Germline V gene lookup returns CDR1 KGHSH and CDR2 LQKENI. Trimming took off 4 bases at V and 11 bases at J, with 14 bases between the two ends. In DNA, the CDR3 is TGTGCCAGCTCACAGGGAAGGGGGAGCGCTTTCTTT. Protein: CASSQGRGSAFF.

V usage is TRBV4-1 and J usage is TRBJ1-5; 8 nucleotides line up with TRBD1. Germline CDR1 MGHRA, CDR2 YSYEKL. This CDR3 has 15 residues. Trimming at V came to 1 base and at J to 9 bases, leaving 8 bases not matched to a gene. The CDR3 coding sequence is TGCGCCAGCAGCCAAGCTGACAGGGGAACCCGGCCCCAGCATTTT. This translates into CASSQADRGTRPQHF.

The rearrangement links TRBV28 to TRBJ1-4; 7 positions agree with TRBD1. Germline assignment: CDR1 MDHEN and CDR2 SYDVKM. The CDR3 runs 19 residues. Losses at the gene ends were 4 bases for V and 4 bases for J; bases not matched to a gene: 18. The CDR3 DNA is TGTGCCAGCAGTTCCGTACGGACAGGAAATCGTCCTGGTAATGAAAAACTGTTTTTT. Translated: CASSSVRTGNRPGNEKLFF.

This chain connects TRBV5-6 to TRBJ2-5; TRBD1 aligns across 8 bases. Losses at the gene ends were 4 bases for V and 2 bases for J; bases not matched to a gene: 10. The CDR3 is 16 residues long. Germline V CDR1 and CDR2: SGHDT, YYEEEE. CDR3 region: CASSPSRQGLQETQYF. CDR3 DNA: TGTGCCAGCAGCCCCTCCCGACAGGGGTTACAAGAGACCCAGTACTTC. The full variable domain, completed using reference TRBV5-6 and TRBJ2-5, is DAGVTQSPTHLIKTRGQQVTLRCSPKSGHDTVSWYQQALGQGPQFIFQYYEEEERQRGNFPDRFSGHQFPNYSSELNVNALLLGDSALYLCASSPSRQGLQETQYFGPGTRLLVL.

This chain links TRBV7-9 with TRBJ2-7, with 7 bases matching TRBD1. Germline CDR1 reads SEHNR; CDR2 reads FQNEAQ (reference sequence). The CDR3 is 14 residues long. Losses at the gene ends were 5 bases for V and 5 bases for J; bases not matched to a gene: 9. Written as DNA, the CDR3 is TGTGCCAGCAGCCTTACGACAGGGTTGGACGAGCAGTACTTC. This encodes CASSLTTGLDEQYF.

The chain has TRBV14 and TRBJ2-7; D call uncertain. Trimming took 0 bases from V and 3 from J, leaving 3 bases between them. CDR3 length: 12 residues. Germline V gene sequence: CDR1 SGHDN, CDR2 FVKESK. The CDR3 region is CASSQDSYEQYF. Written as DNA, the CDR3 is TGTGCCAGCAGCCAAGACAGCTACGAGCAGTACTTC.

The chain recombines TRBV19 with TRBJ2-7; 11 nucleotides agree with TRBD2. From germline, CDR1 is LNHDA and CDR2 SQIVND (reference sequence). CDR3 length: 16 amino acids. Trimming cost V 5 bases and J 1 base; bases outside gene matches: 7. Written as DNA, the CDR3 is TGTGCCAGTAGTTCCTCAGGGACTAGCGGATCCTACGAGCAGTACTTC. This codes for CASSSSGTSGSYEQYF. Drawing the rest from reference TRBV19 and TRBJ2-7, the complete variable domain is DGGITQSPKYLFRKEGQNVTLSCEQNLNHDAMYWYRQDPGQGLRLIYYSQIVNDFQKGDIAEGYSVSREKKESFPLTVTSAQKNPTAFYLCASSSSGTSGSYEQYFGPGTRLTVT.

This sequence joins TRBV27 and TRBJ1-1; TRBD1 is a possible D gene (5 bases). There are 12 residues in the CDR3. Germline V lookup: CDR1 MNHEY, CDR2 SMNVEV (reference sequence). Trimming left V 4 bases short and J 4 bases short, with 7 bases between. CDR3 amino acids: CASSSGGTEAFF. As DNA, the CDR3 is TGTGCCAGCAGTTCCGGGGGCACTGAAGCTTTCTTT.

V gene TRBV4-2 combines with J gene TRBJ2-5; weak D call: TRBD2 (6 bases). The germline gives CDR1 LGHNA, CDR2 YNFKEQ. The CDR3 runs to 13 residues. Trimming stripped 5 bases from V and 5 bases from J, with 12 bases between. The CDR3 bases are TGTGCCAGCAGCGAGACCCGGGGGGAGACCCAGTACTTC. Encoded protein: CASSETRGETQYF.

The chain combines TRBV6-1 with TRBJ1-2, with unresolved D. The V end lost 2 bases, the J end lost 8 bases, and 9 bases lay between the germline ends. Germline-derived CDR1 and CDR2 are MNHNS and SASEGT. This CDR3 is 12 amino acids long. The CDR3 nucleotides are TGTGCCAGCAGTGAATTTCGGGAGGGCTACACCTTC. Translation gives CASSEFREGYTF.

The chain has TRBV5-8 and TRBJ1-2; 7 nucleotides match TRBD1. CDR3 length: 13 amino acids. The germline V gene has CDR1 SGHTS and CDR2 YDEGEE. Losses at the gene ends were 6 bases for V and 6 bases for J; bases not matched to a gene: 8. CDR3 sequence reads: CASNLVTGNGYTF. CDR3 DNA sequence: TGTGCCAGCAATCTAGTGACAGGGAATGGCTACACCTTC. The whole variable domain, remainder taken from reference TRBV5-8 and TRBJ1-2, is EAGVTQSPTHLIKTRGQQATLRCSPISGHTSVYWYQQALGLGLQFLLWYDEGEERNRGNFPPRFSGRQFPNYSSELNVNALELEDSALYLCASNLVTGNGYTFGSGTRLTVV.

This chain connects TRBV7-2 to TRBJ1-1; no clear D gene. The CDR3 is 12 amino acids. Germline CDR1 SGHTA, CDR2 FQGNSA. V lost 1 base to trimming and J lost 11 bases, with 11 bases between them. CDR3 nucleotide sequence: TGTGCCAGCAGCTTAGTGGCCGGGAGTGCTTTCTTT. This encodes CASSLVAGSAFF.

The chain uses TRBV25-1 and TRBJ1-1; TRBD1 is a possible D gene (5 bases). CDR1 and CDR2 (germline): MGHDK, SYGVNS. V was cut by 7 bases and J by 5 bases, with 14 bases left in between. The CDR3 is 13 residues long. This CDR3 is CASTAGMRTEAFF. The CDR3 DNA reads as TGTGCCAGCACGGCAGGGATGAGGACTGAAGCTTTCTTT.

The CDR3 DNA is TGCAGCGTTGAGCCCAGGTACAATGAGCAGTTCTTC. Translated, it gives CSVEPRYNEQFF. The V call is TRBV29-1, the J call TRBJ2-1; D is undetermined. CDR1 and CDR2 from the germline V gene are SQVTM and ANQGSEA. The V end was cut by 3 bases, the J end by 4 bases, with 7 bases between. The CDR3 contains 12 residues.

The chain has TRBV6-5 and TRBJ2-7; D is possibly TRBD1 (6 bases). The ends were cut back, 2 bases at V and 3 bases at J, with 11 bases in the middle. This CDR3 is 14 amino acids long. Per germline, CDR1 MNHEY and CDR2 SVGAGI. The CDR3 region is CASSYNGQFYEQYF. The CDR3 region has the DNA TGTGCCAGCAGTTACAACGGACAGTTCTACGAGCAGTACTTC.

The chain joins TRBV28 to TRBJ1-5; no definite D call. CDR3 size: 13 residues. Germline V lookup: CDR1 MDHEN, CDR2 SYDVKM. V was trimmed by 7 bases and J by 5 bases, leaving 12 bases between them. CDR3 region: CASIEGGDQPQHF. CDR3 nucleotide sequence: TGTGCCAGCATCGAAGGAGGTGATCAGCCCCAGCATTTT.

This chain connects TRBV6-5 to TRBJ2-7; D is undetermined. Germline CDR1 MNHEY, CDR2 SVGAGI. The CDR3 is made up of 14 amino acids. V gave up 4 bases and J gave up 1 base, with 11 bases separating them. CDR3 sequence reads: CASSSRDNSYEQYF. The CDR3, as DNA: TGTGCCAGCAGTTCCAGAGACAATTCCTACGAGCAGTACTTC.

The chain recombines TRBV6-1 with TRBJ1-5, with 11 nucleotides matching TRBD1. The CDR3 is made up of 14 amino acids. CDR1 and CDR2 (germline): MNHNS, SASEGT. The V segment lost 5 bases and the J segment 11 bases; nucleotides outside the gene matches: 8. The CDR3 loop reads CASSTTGGQGAQHF. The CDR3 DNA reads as TGTGCCAGCAGTACAACGGGGGGACAGGGGGCCCAGCATTTT.

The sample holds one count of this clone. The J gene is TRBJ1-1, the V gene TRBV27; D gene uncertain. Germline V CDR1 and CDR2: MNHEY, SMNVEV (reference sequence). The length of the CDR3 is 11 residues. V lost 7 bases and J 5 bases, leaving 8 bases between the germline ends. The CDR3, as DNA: TGTGCCAGCACCCTAAATACTGAAGCTTTCTTT. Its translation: CASTLNTEAFF.

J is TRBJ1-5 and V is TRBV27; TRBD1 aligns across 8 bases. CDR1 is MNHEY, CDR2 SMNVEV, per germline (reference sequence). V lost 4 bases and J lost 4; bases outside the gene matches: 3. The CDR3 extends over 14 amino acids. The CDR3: CASSWTGRNQPQHF. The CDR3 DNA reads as TGTGCCAGCAGTTGGACAGGGCGGAATCAGCCCCAGCATTTT.

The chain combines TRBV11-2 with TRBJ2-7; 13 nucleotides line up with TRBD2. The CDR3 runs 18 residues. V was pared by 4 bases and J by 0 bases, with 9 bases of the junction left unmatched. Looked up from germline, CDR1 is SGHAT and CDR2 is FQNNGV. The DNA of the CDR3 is TGTGCCAGCAGCTCCCCGGGACTAGCGGGGATTAGCTCCTACGAGCAGTACTTC. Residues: CASSSPGLAGISSYEQYF.